The clone carrying this T cell receptor beta chain came up once. This sample stems from a study of blood T cell repertoires in COVID-19. The data were produced by immunoSEQ multiplex PCR, yet TCRdb's version contains in-frame clones alone and is incomplete. Of 250,000 to 300,000 clones in the sample, 80% to 95% were seen once. The V gene lost 1 base and the J gene lost 2 bases, with 27 bases spanning the gap. The CDR3 length is 20 residues. Looked up from germline, CDR1 is SGHRS and CDR2 is YFSETQ. The origin of this receptor is a woman aged 25 to 45 with COVID-19, enrolled during active disease. The V gene is TRBV5-1, the J gene TRBJ1-2, with D possibly TRBD1 on 5 matching bases. The sequencing sample was made of peripheral blood. The CDR3 loop is CASSLTGLSGTGDPNYGYTF. The CDR3 region has the DNA TGCGCCAGCAGCTTGACCGGTCTTTCCGGGACTGGAGACCCCAACTATGGCTACACCTTC.